These T cell receptor delta chains were read from a single sample in a study of Vδ1+ human thymocytes. TCRdb reanalysed the multiplex PCR reads with CATT. The sample shows about 75,000 delta-chain clones, approximately 34% of them seen only once. The specimen sequenced was Vdelta1+ gamma-delta thymocytes from the thymus. Receptors were obtained from a boy in the first two years of life who had congenital heart surgery. Both conserved end residues are part of each CDR3. A D gene is named only where the DNA matches it firmly. The size of a clone is reported for some rows only, either as once, few or many, or as a class for expanded clones.

D: TRDD3; size: few; V: TRDV1; J: TRDJ1; CDR3: CALGELTFGIPIELIF; DNA: TGTGCTCTTGGGGAACTTACGTTTGGGATACCCATAGAACTCATCTTT
D: NA; size: NA; V: TRDV1; J: TRDJ1; CDR3: CALGELDLPTVGDFADKLIF; DNA: TGTGCTCTTGGGGAACTGGACCTTCCTACGGTGGGGGATTTTGCCGATAAACTCATCTTT
D: TRDD2; size: NA; V: TRDV1; J: TRDJ1; CDR3: CALGELWAPFLRPYWYTDKLIF; DNA: TGTGCTCTTGGGGAACTCTGGGCCCCCTTCCTACGTCCTTACTGGTACACCGATAAACTCATCTTT
D: TRDD3; size: NA; V: TRDV1; J: TRDJ1; CDR3: CALGEPRFLLGDTEESDKLIF; DNA: TGTGCTCTTGGGGAACCTCGCTTCCTACTGGGGGATACCGAGGAGAGTGATAAACTCATCTTT
D: TRDD3; size: NA; V: TRDV1; J: TRDJ1; CDR3: CALGERTGGYDKLIF; DNA: TGTGCTCTTGGGGAACGTACTGGGGGATACGATAAACTCATCTTT
D: TRDD3; size: few; V: TRDV2; J: TRDJ1; CDR3: CACEWCALLRYWGRYTDKLIF; DNA: TGTGCCTGTGAATGGTGTGCTCTTCTTCGGTACTGGGGGCGATACACCGATAAACTCATCTTT
D: TRDD3; size: few; V: TRDV1; J: TRDJ1; CDR3: CALGEQAQSLGDRGDKLIF; DNA: TGTGCTCTTGGGGAACAGGCCCAAAGCCTGGGGGATCGGGGCGATAAACTCATCTTT
D: NA; size: NA; V: TRDV1; J: TRDJ1; CDR3: CALGGPKFCLVKAVADTDKLIF; DNA: TGTGCTCTTGGGGGCCCCAAATTTTGCCTAGTCAAAGCAGTCGCCGACACCGATAAACTCATCTTT
D: NA; size: NA; V: TRDV1; J: TRDJ1; CDR3: CALGEPLGDFLPKVRTTRFPIDTDKLIF; DNA: TGTGCTCTTGGGGAACCACTGGGGGACTTCCTACCTAAAGTGAGGACCACGCGTTTCCCAATCGACACCGATAAACTCATCTTT
D: TRDD3; size: few; V: TRDV1; J: TRDJ1; CDR3: CALGEHLPTVLGDTEFKLIF; DNA: TGTGCTCTTGGGGAACACCTTCCTACCGTACTGGGGGATACCGAGTTTAAACTCATCTTT
D: NA; size: NA; V: TRDV2; J: TRDJ1; CDR3: CACDTLWGYDKLIF; DNA: TGTGCCTGTGACACCCTGTGGGGGTACGATAAACTCATCTTT
D: TRDD3; size: NA; V: TRDV1; J: TRDJ1; CDR3: CALGEDSISTGGYYARYTDKLIF; DNA: TGTGCTCTTGGGGAAGATTCAATTAGTACTGGGGGATACTATGCCAGGTACACCGATAAACTCATCTTT
D: TRDD3; size: NA; V: TRDV1; J: TRDJ1; CDR3: CALGEICTGGYSDKLIF; DNA: TGTGCTCTTGGGGAAATCTGTACTGGGGGATACAGCGATAAACTCATCTTT
D: NA; size: few; V: TRDV1; J: TRDJ1; CDR3: CALGDPFPCNLRYTDKLIF; DNA: TGTGCTCTTGGGGATCCATTTCCTTGTAACCTGAGGTACACCGATAAACTCATCTTT
D: NA; size: NA; V: TRDV1; J: TRDJ1; CDR3: CALGRPYPKYTDKLIF; DNA: TGTGCTCTTGGGAGACCCTATCCTAAGTACACCGATAAACTCATCTTT
D: TRDD3; size: once; V: TRDV1; J: TRDJ1; CDR3: CALGEPYVTGGCGADKLIF; DNA: TGTGCTCTTGGGGAACCCTACGTAACTGGGGGATGCGGGGCCGATAAACTCATCTTT
D: TRDD3; size: NA; V: TRDV1; J: TRDJ1; CDR3: CALGERYCGIRRRDTDKLIF; DNA: TGTGCTCTTGGGGAACGTTACTGTGGGATACGCAGAAGAGACACCGATAAACTCATCTTT
D: TRDD3; size: NA; V: TRDV1; J: TRDJ1; CDR3: CALTPYGRGYPPKYTDKLIF; DNA: TGTGCTCTGACACCCTACGGTAGGGGATATCCCCCAAAGTACACCGATAAACTCATCTTT
D: TRDD3; size: few; V: TRDV1; J: TRDJ1; CDR3: CALGELCLITNWGTGRSGIDTDKLIF; DNA: TGTGCTCTTGGGGAACTATGCCTGATCACTAACTGGGGGACAGGCCGCTCGGGAATTGATACCGATAAACTCATCTTT
D: NA; size: NA; V: TRDV1; J: TRDJ1; CDR3: CALGSGLPTLYWGPRDTDKLIF; DNA: TGTGCTCTTGGGAGCGGCCTTCCTACGCTGTACTGGGGGCCTAGAGACACCGATAAACTCATCTTT
D: TRDD2; size: NA; V: TRDV1; J: TRDJ1; CDR3: CALGDLPRNWGKKEFTDKLIF; DNA: TGTGCTCTTGGGGACCTTCCTCGCAATTGGGGTAAGAAGGAGTTCACCGATAAACTCATCTTT